The TCR beta chain under discussion was sequenced for a study of blood T cell repertoires in COVID-19. The wider study: PBMCs, B-cell-depleted T cells, or T cells were the source of the cDNA or gDNA that made up the material.

The CDR3 spans 13 residues. Germline lookup yields CDR1 SEHNR and CDR2 FQNEAQ (reference sequence). J gave up 8 bases and V 1 base, and 4 bases lay outside the gene matches. Per the original data handling: The authors estimated nucleated cell counts from reference gene primer amplification. Produced via immunoSEQ multiplex PCR; TCRdb's table is partial and in-frame only. Clone size and V and J calls were adopted from that table, with D and trimming inferred from the DNA. There are approximately 250,000 clones in the sample; around 88% occur only once, and 3.5% to 5% lies in the top ten. Grouping used clinical history reported by participants in a survey and questionnaire.

The chain links TRBV7-9 to TRBJ1-2, with 7 bases aligning to TRBD1. The clonotype comes from a woman aged 25 to 39 who had recovered from COVID-19. Sequenced input: PBMCs or T cells enriched from blood (not recorded which). The CDR3: CASSLESGQGYTF. In DNA form, the CDR3 reads TGTGCCAGCAGCTTAGAGTCGGGACAGGGCTACACCTTC.